This T cell receptor (gamma chain) was found in a study of Vδ1+ human thymocytes. General observations from the study: Highly polyclonal TRG and TRD repertoires with Gaussian CDR3 length distributions appeared in thymus. Despite high sort purity, roughly 20% of thymic T cell receptor delta sequences were Vdelta2.

Extracted RNA was reverse transcribed into cDNA. Pooled V-gene forward primers with one constant-region reverse primer generated the CDR3 amplicons by multiplex PCR. With CATT, TCRdb re-called clones from the multiplex PCR reads. The sample holds 25,000 to 35,000 gamma-chain clones; around 20% are singletons and the top ten take 1.8%. The V gene's germline CDR1 is EGSNGY and CDR2 YDSYNSKV. The CDR3 spans 13 residues. V dropped 0 bases and J dropped 5; count of bases not matched to a gene: 4. A note on this clone: Its antigen is still unknown.

This chain links TRGV2 with TRGJ1 or TRGJ2. This receptor was identified in a boy in the first two years of life who had congenital heart surgery. Sample: Vdelta1+ gamma-delta thymocytes from the thymus. Documented subset: FACS-sorted CD3+ TCRalphabeta- TCRVdelta1+ TCRVdelta2- thymocytes. The DNA for the CDR3 is TGTGCCACCTGGGACGGGCATCATTATAAGAAACTCTTT. Translated, it gives CATWDGHHYKKLF.